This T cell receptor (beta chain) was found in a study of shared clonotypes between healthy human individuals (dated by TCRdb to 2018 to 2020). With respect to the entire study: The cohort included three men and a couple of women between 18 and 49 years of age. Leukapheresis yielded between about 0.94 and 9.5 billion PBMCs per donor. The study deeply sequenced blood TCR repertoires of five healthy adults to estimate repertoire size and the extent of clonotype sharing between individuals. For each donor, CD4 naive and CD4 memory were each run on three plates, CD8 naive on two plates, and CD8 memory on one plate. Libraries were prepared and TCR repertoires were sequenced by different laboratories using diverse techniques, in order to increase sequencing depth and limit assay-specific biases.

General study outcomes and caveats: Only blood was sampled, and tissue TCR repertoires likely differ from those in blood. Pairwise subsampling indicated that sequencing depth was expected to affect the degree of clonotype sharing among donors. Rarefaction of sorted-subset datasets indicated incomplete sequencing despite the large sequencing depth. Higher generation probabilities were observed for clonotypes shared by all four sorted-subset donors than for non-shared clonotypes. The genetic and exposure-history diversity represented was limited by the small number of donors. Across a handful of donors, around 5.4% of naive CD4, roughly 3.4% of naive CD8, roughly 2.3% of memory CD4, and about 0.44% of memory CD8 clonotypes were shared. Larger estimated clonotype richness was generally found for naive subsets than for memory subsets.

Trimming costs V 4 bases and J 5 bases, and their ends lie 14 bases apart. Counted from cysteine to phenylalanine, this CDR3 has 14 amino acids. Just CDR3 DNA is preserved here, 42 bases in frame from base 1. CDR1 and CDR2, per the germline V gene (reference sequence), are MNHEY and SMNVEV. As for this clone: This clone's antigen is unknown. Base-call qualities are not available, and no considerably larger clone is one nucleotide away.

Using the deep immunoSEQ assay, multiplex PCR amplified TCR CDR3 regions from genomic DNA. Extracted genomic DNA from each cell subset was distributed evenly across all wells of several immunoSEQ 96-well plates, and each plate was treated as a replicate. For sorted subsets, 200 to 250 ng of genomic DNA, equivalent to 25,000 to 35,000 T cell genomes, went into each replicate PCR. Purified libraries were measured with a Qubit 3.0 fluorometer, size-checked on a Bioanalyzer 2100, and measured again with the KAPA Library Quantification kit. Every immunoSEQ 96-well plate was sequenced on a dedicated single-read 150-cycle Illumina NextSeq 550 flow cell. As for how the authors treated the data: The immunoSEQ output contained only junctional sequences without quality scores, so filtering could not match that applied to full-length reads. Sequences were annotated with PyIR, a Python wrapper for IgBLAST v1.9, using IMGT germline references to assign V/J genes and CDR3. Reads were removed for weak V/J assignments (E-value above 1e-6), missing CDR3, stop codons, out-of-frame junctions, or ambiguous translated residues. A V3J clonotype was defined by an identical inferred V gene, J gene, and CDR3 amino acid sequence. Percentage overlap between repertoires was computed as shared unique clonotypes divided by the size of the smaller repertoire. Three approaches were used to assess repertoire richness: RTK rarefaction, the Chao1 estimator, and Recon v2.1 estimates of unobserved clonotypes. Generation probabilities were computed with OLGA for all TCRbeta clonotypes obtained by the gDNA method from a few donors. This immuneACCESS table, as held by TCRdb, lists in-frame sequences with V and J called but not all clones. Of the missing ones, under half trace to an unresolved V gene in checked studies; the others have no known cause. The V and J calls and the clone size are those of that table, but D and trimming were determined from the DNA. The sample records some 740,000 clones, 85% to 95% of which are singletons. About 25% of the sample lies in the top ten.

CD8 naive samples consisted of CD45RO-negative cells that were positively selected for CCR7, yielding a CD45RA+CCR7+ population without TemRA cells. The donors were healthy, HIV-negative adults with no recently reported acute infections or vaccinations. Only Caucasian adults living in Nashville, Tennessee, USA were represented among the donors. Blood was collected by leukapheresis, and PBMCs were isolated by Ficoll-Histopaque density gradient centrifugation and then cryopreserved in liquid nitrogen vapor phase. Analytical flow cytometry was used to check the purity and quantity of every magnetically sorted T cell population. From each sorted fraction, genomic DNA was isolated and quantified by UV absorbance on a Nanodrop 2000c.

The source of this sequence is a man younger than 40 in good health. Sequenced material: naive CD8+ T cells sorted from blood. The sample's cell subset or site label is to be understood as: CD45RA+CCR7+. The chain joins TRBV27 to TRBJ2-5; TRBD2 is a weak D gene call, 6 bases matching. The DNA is TGTGCCAGCAGTTCCAGGGTTGCGGGGGAGACCCAGTACTTC. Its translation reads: CASSSRVAGETQYF.